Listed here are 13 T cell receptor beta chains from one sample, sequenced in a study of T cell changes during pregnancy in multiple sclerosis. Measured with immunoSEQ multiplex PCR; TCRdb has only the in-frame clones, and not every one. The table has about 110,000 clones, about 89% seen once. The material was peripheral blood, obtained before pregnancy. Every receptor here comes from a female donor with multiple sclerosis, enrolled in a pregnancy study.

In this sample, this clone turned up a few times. This chain's CDR3 is CAISRLGTDYGYTF. In nucleotides, the CDR3 is TGTGCCATCAGCCGCCTCGGGACAGACTATGGCTACACCTTC. The chain carries TRBV10-3 and TRBJ1-2; 7 bases are a match to TRBD1. After removal of 6 bases from V and 3 bases from J, the junction contained 7 bases not matched to a gene. Germline values: CDR1 ENHRY, CDR2 SYGVKD. The CDR3 covers 14 residues.

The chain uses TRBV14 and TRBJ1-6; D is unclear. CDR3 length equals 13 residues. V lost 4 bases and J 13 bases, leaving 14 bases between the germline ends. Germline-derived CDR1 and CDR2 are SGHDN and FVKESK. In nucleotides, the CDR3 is TGTGCCAGCAGCCGCGATTCCAAAAGTCCCCTCCACTTT. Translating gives CASSRDSKSPLHF.

CDR3: CASSDGGLEQYF. DNA of the CDR3: TGTGCCAGCAGTGACGGTGGGCTCGAGCAGTACTTC. J is TRBJ2-7 and V is TRBV6-1; D not certain. V lost 3 bases and J lost 6, with 9 bases in between. The CDR3 consists of 12 residues. Germline assignment: CDR1 MNHNS and CDR2 SASEGT.

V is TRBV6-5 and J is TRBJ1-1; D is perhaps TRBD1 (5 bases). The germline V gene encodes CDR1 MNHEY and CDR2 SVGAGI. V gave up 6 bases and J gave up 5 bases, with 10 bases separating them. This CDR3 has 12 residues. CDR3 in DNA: TGTGCCAGCAGCAACAGGATGACTGAAGCTTTCTTT. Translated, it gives CASSNRMTEAFF.

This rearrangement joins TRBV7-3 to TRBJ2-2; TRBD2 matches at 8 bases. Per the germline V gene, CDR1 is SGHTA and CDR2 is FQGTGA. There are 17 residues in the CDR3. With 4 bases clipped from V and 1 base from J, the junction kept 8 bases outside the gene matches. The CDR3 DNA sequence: TGTGCCAGCAGCTCACGACCGGGGGGGAAGAACACCGGGGAGCTGTTTTTT. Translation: CASSSRPGGKNTGELFF.

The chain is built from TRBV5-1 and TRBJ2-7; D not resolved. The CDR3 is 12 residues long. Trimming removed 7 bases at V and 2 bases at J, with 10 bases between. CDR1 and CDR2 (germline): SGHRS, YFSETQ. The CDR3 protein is CASSDSPYEQYF. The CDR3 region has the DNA TGCGCCAGCTCCGACTCACCCTACGAGCAGTACTTC. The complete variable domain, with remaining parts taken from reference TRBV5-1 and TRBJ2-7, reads KAGVTQTPRYLIKTRGQQVTLSCSPISGHRSVSWYQQTPGQGLQFLFEYFSETQRNKGNFPGRFSGRQFSNSRSEMNVSTLELGDSALYLCASSDSPYEQYFGPGTRLTVT.

The CDR3: CSAGQGVFTGELFF. The CDR3 DNA reads TGCAGCGCCGGACAGGGGGTGTTCACCGGGGAGCTGTTTTTT. The chain uses TRBV29-1 and TRBJ2-2; 10 bases fit TRBD1. V lost 7 bases and J lost 4; bases outside the gene matches: 6. CDR1 is SQVTM, CDR2 ANQGSEA, per germline. The CDR3 is made up of 14 amino acids.

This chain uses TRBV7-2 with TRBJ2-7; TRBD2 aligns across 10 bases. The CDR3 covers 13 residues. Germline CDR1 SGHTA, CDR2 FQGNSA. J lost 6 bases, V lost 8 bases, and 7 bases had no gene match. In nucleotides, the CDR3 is TGTGCCAGCGACTTAGCGGGAGGAGGCGAGCAGTACTTC. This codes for CASDLAGGGEQYF.

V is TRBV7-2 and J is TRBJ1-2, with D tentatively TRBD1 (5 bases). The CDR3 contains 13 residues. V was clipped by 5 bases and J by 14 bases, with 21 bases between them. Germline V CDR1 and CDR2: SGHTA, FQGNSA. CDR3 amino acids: CASSRRAVGGSTF. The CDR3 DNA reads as TGTGCCAGCAGCAGACGGGCGGTCGGGGGATCGACCTTC.

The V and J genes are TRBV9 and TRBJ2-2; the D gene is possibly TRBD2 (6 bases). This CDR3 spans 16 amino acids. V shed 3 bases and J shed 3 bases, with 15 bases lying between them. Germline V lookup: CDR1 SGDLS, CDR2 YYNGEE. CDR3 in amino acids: CASSAPISGDTGELFF. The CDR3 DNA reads TGTGCCAGCAGCGCGCCGATTAGCGGTGACACCGGGGAGCTGTTTTTT.

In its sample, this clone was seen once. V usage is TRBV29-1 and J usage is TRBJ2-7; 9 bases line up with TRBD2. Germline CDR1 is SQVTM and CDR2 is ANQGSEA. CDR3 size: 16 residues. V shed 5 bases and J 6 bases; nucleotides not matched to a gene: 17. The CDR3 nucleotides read TGCAGCGTTAAAAATCCCCATAGTAGCGGGAGAGCCGAGCAGTACTTC. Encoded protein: CSVKNPHSSGRAEQYF.

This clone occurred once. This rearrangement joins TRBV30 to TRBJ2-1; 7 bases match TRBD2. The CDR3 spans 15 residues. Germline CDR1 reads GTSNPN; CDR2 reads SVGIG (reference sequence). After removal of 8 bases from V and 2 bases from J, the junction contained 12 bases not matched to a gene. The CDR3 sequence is CAAPKRDGTYNEQFF. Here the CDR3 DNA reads TGTGCCGCCCCAAAGCGGGATGGGACCTACAATGAGCAGTTCTTC.

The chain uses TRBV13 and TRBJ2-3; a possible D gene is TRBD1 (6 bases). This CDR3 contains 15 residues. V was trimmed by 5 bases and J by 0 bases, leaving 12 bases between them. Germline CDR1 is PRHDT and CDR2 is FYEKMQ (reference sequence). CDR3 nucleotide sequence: TGTGCCAGCAGCCCCTCAGGGGAGAGCACAGATACGCAGTATTTT. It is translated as CASSPSGESTDTQYF.